Listed below are T cell receptor beta chains from one sample, sequenced in a study of shared T cell receptors in the human thymus. Repertoires were generated with immunoSEQ multiplex PCR, while TCRdb's copy carries only in-frame clones and drops some. The repertoire includes 650,000 to 950,000 clones, around 85% of them detected once, and over 0.008% sits in the top ten. Another study also made use of these data, one on human thymus T cells.

Sample: thymocytes. These receptors came from a girl under three years old with a congenital heart defect. The CDR3 runs from the conserved cysteine through the conserved F or W. Fields, in order: V gene, clone size, D gene, J gene, CDR3 protein, CDR3 DNA. The D gene is left open where the match is weak. The size of a clone is reported for some rows only, either as once, few or many, or as a class for expanded clones.

TRBV10-2	NA	NA	TRBJ1-4	CASSEGAGPTNEKLFF	TGCGCCAGCAGTGAAGGGGCAGGCCCAACTAATGAAAAACTGTTTTTT
TRBV25-1	NA	NA	TRBJ1-3	CASSLTGFGNSGNTIYF	TGTGCCAGCAGTCTTACAGGTTTTGGTAACTCTGGAAACACCATATATTTT
TRBV28	NA	NA	TRBJ1-5	CASSLWGTGVDQPQHF	TGTGCCAGCAGTTTATGGGGGACGGGAGTCGATCAGCCCCAGCATTTT
TRBV4-1	NA	TRBD1	TRBJ2-1	CASSQESPTGGHNEQFF	TGCGCCAGCAGCCAAGAGTCCCCGACAGGGGGCCACAATGAGCAGTTCTTC
TRBV13	NA	NA	TRBJ1-2	CASSLLPTTNYGYTF	TGTGCCAGCAGCCTCCTCCCAACAACTAACTATGGCTACACCTTC
TRBV6-1	NA	TRBD1	TRBJ1-2	CASSFQGAYGYTF	TGTGCCAGCAGTTTCCAGGGGGCCTATGGCTACACCTTC
TRBV4-3	NA	NA	TRBJ1-1	CASSQGEGPMNTEAFF	TGCGCCAGCAGCCAAGGGGAGGGGCCCATGAACACTGAAGCTTTCTTT
TRBV5-1	NA	TRBD1	TRBJ1-3	CASSQRPFTGTGGCRAGNTIYF	TGCGCCAGCAGTCAGAGGCCCTTCACCGGGACAGGGGGCTGCCGCGCGGGAAACACCATATATTTT
TRBV28	NA	NA	TRBJ2-5	CASVSRGARETQYF	TGTGCCAGCGTTAGCAGGGGGGCGCGCGAGACCCAGTACTTC
TRBV10-2	NA	NA	TRBJ1-2	CASRQRTTHYGYTF	TGCGCCAGCAGGCAAAGGACAACCCACTATGGCTACACCTTC
TRBV6-5	NA	TRBD1	TRBJ2-3	CASSHRGPTDTQYF	TGTGCCAGCAGTCACAGGGGGCCAACAGATACGCAGTATTTT
TRBV5-1	NA	TRBD1	TRBJ1-2	CASSPGRQGLYYGYTF	TGCGCCAGCAGCCCGGGAAGACAGGGGCTCTACTATGGCTACACCTTC
TRBV25-1	NA	NA	TRBJ2-7	CASSDPLSDGYEQYF	TGTGCCAGCAGTGACCCCCTCAGCGATGGCTACGAGCAGTACTTC
TRBV5-1	NA	TRBD1	TRBJ2-5	CASSGRTGGETQYF	TGCGCCAGCAGCGGACGGACAGGGGGAGAGACCCAGTACTTC
TRBV7-2	NA	NA	TRBJ1-2	CASSLESQSRALGGYTF	TGTGCCAGCAGCTTAGAATCACAGTCCAGGGCTTTGGGGGGCTACACCTTC
TRBV14	NA	NA	TRBJ1-4	CASSLIRGGWEEKLFF	TGTGCCAGCAGCCTTATCCGTGGGGGGTGGGAAGAAAAACTGTTTTTT
TRBV7-8	NA	NA	TRBJ2-7	CASSPDLKGWKKQYF	TGTGCCAGCAGCCCCGACCTCAAGGGGTGGAAGAAGCAGTACTTC
TRBV27	NA	TRBD1	TRBJ2-2	CASSSNGQGWTGELFF	TGTGCCAGCAGTTCGAACGGACAGGGGTGGACCGGGGAGCTGTTTTTT
TRBV10-2	NA	TRBD2	TRBJ2-5	CASNSEGLKRGEEETQYF	TGCGCCAGCAACTCGGAGGGGCTGAAGCGGGGGGAAGAAGAGACCCAGTACTTC
TRBV28	NA	NA	TRBJ1-2	CASSRTSDSNYGYTF	TGTGCCAGCAGTCGTACCTCGGACAGTAACTATGGCTACACCTTC
TRBV14	NA	NA	TRBJ1-1	CASSQDAGPAGNKSCTEAFF	TGTGCCAGCAGCCAAGACGCGGGGCCGGCGGGGAATAAGTCTTGTACTGAAGCTTTCTTT
TRBV19	NA	NA	TRBJ1-5	CASSVQGPSNQPQHF	TGTGCCAGTAGCGTACAGGGCCCTAGCAATCAGCCCCAGCATTTT
TRBV4-2	NA	NA	TRBJ2-7	CASSQDGEQYF	TGTGCCAGCAGCCAAGACGGCGAGCAGTACTTC
TRBV18	NA	NA	TRBJ2-4	CASSPQPGDDHIQYF	TGTGCCAGCTCACCACAGCCAGGGGATGATCACATTCAGTACTTC
TRBV30	NA	NA	TRBJ1-2	CAWYRVGYTF	TGTGCCTGGTACAGGGTCGGCTACACCTTC
TRBV9	NA	TRBD2	TRBJ2-1	CASSFPQRGGFNEQFF	TGTGCCAGCAGCTTCCCCCAGCGGGGGGGTTTCAATGAGCAGTTCTTC
TRBV27	NA	TRBD1	TRBJ1-5	CASRQGDFVNQPQHF	TGTGCCAGCAGACAGGGGGACTTCGTCAATCAGCCCCAGCATTTT
TRBV14	NA	TRBD2	TRBJ2-6	CASSQGGTSGGLSGANVLTF	TGTGCCAGCAGCCAAGGGGGGACTAGCGGGGGACTGAGTGGGGCCAACGTCCTGACTTTC
TRBV7-2	once	NA	TRBJ1-3	CASSLQRYTGRADTIYF	TGTGCCAGCAGCTTACAGAGGTACACTGGGAGGGCGGACACCATATATTTT
TRBV18	NA	NA	TRBJ2-3	CASSPSGVYRWDTQYF	TGTGCCAGCTCACCCTCAGGGGTTTACAGATGGGATACGCAGTATTTT
TRBV7-9	NA	TRBD2	TRBJ2-5	CASISTSSHF	TGTGCCAGCATCTCGACTAGCAGCCACTTC
TRBV14	NA	TRBD2	TRBJ2-1	CASMTSGGEGEQFF	TGTGCCAGCATGACTAGCGGGGGGGAAGGTGAGCAGTTCTTC
TRBV7-6	NA	TRBD2	TRBJ2-3	CASSLGRLAGVSTDTQYF	TGTGCCAGCAGCTTAGGCAGACTAGCGGGGGTTAGCACAGATACGCAGTATTTT
TRBV6-6	NA	NA	TRBJ1-1	CASSYSRGTEAFF	TGTGCCAGCAGTTACTCCAGGGGCACTGAAGCTTTCTTT
TRBV18	NA	NA	TRBJ1-1	CASSPLGGNTEAFF	TGTGCCAGCTCACCACTGGGGGGTAACACTGAAGCTTTCTTT
TRBV4-1	once	TRBD1	TRBJ1-1	CASSQEGVGQGAMNTEAFF	TGCGCCAGCAGCCAAGAGGGGGTGGGACAGGGAGCAATGAACACTGAAGCTTTCTTT
TRBV14	NA	TRBD2	TRBJ2-1	CASSRGRGGLNEQFF	TGTGCCAGCTCCCGTGGGCGGGGGGGCCTCAATGAGCAGTTCTTC
TRBV18	NA	TRBD1	TRBJ1-5	CASSPSQGASNQPQHF	TGTGCCAGCTCACCCAGTCAGGGGGCTAGCAATCAGCCCCAGCATTTT
TRBV7-4	NA	TRBD1	TRBJ1-2	CASSLEQGNGYGYTF	TGTGCCAGCAGCTTAGAACAGGGGAATGGGTATGGCTACACCTTC